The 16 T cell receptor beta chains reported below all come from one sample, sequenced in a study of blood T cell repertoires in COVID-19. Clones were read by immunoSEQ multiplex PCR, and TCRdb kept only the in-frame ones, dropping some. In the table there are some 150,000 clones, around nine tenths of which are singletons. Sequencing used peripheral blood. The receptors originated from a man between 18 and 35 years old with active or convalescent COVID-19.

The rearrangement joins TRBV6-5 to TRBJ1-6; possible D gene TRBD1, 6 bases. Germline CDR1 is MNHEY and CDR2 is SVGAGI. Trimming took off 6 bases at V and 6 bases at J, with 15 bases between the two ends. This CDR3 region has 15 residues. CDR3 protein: CASSRQDRANSPLHF. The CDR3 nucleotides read TGTGCCAGCAGCAGACAGGACAGAGCTAATTCACCCCTCCACTTT.

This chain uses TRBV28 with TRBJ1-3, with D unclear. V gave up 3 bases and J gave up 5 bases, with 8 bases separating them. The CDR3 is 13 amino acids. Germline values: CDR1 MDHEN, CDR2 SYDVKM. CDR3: CASSFSLRNTIYF. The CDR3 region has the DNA TGTGCCAGCAGTTTCAGTTTGAGAAACACCATATATTTT.

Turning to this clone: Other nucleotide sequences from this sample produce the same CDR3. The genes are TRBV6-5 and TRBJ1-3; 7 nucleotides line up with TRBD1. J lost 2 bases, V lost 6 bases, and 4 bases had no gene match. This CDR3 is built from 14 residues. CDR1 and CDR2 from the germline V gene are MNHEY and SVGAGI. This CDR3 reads CASSKTGTGNTIYF. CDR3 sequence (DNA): TGTGCCAGCAGCAAGACAGGGACTGGAAACACCATATATTTT.

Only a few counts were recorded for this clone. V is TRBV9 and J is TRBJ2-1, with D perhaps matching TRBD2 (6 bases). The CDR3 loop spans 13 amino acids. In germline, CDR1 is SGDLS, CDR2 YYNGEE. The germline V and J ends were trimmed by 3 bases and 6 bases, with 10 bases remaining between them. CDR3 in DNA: TGTGCCAGCAGCGGGCTGGGGGGCAATGAGCAGTTCTTC. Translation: CASSGLGGNEQFF.

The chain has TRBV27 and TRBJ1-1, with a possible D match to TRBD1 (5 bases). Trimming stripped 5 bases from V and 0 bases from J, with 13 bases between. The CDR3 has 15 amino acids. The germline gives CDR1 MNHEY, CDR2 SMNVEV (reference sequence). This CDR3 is CASSDDSRLNTEAFF. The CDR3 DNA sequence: TGTGCCAGCAGTGATGACAGCCGACTGAACACTGAAGCTTTCTTT.

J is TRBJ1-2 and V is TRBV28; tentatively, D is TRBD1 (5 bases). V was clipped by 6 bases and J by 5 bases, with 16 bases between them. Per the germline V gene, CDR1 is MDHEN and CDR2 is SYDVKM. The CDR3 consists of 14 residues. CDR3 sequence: CASRPISGSYGYTF. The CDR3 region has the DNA TGTGCCAGCAGGCCCATTTCAGGGTCTTATGGCTACACCTTC.

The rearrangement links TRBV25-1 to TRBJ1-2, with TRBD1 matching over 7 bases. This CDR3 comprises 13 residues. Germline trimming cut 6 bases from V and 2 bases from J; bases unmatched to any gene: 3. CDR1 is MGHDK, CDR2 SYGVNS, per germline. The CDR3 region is CASRSGGNYGYTF. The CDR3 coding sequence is TGTGCCAGCAGGTCAGGGGGAAACTATGGCTACACCTTC.

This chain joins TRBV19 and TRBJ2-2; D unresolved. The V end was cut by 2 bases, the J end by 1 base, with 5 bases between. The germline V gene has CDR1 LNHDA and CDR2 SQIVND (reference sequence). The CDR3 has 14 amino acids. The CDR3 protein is CASSITVNTGELFF. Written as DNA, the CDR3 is TGTGCCAGTAGTATAACAGTGAACACCGGGGAGCTGTTTTTT.

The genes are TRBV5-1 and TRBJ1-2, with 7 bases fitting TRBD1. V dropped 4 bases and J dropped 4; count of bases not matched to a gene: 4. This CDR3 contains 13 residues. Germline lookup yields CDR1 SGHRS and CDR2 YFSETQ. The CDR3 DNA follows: TGCGCCAGCAGCACGGGACAGAGCTATGGCTACACCTTC. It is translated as CASSTGQSYGYTF.

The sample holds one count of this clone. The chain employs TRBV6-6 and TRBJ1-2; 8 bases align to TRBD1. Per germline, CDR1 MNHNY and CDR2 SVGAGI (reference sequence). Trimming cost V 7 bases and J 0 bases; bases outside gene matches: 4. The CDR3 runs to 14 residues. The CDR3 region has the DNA TGTGCCAGCACGACAGGGGAAGCTAACTATGGCTACACCTTC. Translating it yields CASTTGEANYGYTF.

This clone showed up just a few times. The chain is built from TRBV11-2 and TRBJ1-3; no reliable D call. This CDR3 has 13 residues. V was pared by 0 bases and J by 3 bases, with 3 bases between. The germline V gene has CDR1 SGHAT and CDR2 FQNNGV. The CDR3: CASSLDSGNTIYF. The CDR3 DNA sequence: TGTGCCAGCAGCTTAGATAGTGGAAACACCATATATTTT.

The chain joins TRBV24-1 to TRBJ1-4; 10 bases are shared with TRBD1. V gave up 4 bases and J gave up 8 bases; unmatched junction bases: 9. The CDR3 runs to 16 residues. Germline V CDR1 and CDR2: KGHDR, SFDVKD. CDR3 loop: CATSEKIGTGEEKLFF. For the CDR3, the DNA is TGTGCCACCAGTGAGAAAATCGGGACAGGGGAGGAAAAACTGTTTTTT.

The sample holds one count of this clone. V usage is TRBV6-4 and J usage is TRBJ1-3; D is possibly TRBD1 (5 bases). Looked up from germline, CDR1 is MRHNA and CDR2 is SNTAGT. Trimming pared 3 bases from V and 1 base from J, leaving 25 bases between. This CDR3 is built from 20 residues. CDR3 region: CASSERSGVRTFKSGNTIYF. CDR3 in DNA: TGTGCCAGCAGTGAGAGGTCGGGGGTCCGAACTTTTAAATCTGGAAACACCATATATTTT.

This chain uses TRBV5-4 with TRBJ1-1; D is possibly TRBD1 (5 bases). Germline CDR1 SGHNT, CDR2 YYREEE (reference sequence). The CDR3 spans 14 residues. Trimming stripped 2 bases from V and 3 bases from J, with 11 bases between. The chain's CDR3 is CASSLFRGDTEAFF. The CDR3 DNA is TGTGCCAGCAGCTTATTTAGGGGCGACACTGAAGCTTTCTTT.

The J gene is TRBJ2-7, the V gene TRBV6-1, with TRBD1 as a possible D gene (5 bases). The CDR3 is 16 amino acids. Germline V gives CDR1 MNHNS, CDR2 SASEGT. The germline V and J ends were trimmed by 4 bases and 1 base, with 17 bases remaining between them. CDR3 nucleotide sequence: TGTGCCAGCAGTGCGCGAACAGGTTTTGGGTCCTACGAGCAGTACTTC. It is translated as CASSARTGFGSYEQYF.

The CDR3 loop reads CASSTRTRTYEQYF. CDR3 in DNA: TGTGCCAGCAGCACCAGGACACGGACCTACGAGCAGTACTTC. The V call is TRBV7-2, the J call TRBJ2-7; D perhaps matches TRBD1 (5 bases). The CDR3 has 14 residues. Trimming shortened V by 5 bases and J by 2 bases, and 13 bases separated the two germline ends. Germline CDR1 is SGHTA and CDR2 is FQGNSA.